This TCR beta chain was recorded in a study of blood T cell repertoires in COVID-19. Background on the study: Researchers got acute and convalescent COVID-19 samples from the United States, Italy and Spain.

This CDR3 is 15 amino acids long. V lost 1 base, J lost 5 bases, and 2 bases stayed unmatched. CDR1 and CDR2 from the germline V gene are MGHRA and YSYEKL. The data were produced by immunoSEQ multiplex PCR, yet TCRdb's version contains in-frame clones alone and is incomplete. The sample consists of about 78,000 clones, about 92% of them appearing once. Material: peripheral blood. The V gene is TRBV4-1, the J gene TRBJ1-4; 9 bases map to TRBD1. The sequence was obtained from a woman between 50 and 59 years old in a cohort sampled during active COVID-19. CDR3 protein: CASSQAGTGNEKLFF. The CDR3 region has the DNA TGCGCCAGCAGCCAAGCCGGGACAGGGAATGAAAAACTGTTTTTT.